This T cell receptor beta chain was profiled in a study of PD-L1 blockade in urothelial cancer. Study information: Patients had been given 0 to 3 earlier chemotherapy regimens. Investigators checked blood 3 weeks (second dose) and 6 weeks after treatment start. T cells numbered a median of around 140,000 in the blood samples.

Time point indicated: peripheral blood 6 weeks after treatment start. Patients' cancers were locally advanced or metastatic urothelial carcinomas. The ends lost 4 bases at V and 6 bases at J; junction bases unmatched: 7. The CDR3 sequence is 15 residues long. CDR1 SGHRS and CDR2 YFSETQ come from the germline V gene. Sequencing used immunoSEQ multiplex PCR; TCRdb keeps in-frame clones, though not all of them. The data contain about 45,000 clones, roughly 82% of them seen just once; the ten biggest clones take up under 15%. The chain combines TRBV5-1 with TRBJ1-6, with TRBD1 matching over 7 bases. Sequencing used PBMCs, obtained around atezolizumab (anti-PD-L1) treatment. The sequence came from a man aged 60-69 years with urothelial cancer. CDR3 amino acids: CASSLGGGINSPLHF. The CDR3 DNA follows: TGCGCCAGCAGCCTGGGAGGGGGCATTAATTCACCCCTCCACTTT.